This T cell receptor (beta chain) was profiled in a study of CD8+CD57+ T cells in acquired aplastic anemia. On this clonotype itself: Possible read error: a much larger clone is one base away.

The germline V gene encodes CDR1 MNHEY and CDR2 SVGEGT. The CDR3 extends over 12 amino acids. V was pared by 2 bases and J by 11 bases, with 12 bases between. Both TCR beta VDJ combination and CDR3 sequence profiling were carried out. Genomic DNA was the template for this profiling. TCRdb re-analysed the reads in MiXCR, keeping a single row per CDR3 protein. This table has some 180,000 distinct CDR3 sequences, less than 55% appearing once. This sequence originates from a human donor in good health. The rearrangement links TRBV6-2 or TRBV6-3 to TRBJ1-1; D remains ambiguous. The sample comprised sorted CD4+, CD8+, or CD8+CD57+ T cells (not recorded which) from PBMCs. CDR3 DNA: TGTGCCAGCAGTTACCAGGCGGCAGACGCTTTCTTT. This sequence encodes CASSYQAADAFF.